One and the same sample provided the 18 T cell receptor beta chains below, sequenced in a study of shared clonotypes between healthy human individuals. Sequencing was performed with immunoSEQ multiplex PCR; in TCRdb, only in-frame clones are kept and a portion is missing. The sample holds 2 million to 2.5 million clones; roughly 90% are singletons and the top ten take approximately 0.41%. The specimen was naive CD4+ T cells from PBMCs. Stated subset: CD45RA+ positively selected. These receptors were collected from a man between 18 and 35 years old in good health. Some clones in this sample may be carry-over from other donors' samples.

This clone was seen a handful of times. CDR3 sequence: CASSLSSTQYF. The CDR3 region has the DNA TGTGCCAGCAGCTTGTCAAGTACGCAGTATTTT. The V call is TRBV5-4, the J call TRBJ2-3; D is unclear. CDR1 and CDR2 from the germline V gene are SGHNT and YYREEE (reference sequence). CDR3 length equals 11 residues. Between the trimmed V and J ends, which lost 1 base and 8 bases, there was a span of 5 bases.

The gene calls are TRBV2 and TRBJ2-7; 10 bases fit TRBD1. Per the germline V gene, CDR1 is SNHLY and CDR2 is FYNNEI. The CDR3 runs 14 residues. J lost 6 bases, V lost 4 bases, and 6 bases had no gene match. CDR3 sequence (DNA): TGTGCCAGCAGTGTGGGACAGGGGCTCACCGAGCAGTACTTC. Its translation: CASSVGQGLTEQYF.

The genes are TRBV19 and TRBJ1-1; possible D gene TRBD1, 6 bases. Germline-derived CDR1 and CDR2 are LNHDA and SQIVND (reference sequence). This CDR3 comprises 15 residues. The V gene lost 11 bases and the J gene lost 1 base, with 20 bases spanning the gap. The CDR3 DNA follows: TGTGCCTCCAAGAGCCCTTCAGGGGCGAACACTGAAGCTTTCTTT. This translates into CASKSPSGANTEAFF.

The genes are TRBV27 and TRBJ1-1; 7 bases agree with TRBD1. Losses at the gene ends were 5 bases for V and 5 bases for J; bases not matched to a gene: 8. The CDR3 spans 14 residues. Germline CDR1 reads MNHEY; CDR2 reads SMNVEV (reference sequence). This CDR3 is CASSPYRGETEAFF. CDR3 bases: TGTGCCAGCAGTCCGTACAGGGGAGAGACTGAAGCTTTCTTT.

The chain links TRBV18 to TRBJ2-5; no definite D call. The CDR3 totals 16 residues. CDR1 is KGHSH and CDR2 is LQKENI in the germline V gene. Between the trimmed V and J ends, which lost 4 bases and 4 bases, there was a span of 19 bases. Here the CDR3 DNA reads TGTGCCAGCTCACTTAACATCGGAGACATGGGAGAGACCCAGTACTTC. This sequence encodes CASSLNIGDMGETQYF.

The chain employs TRBV28 and TRBJ1-2, with TRBD1 as a possible D gene (5 bases). The CDR3 runs 13 residues. The ends were cut back, 10 bases at V and 5 bases at J, with 17 bases in the middle. The germline V gene has CDR1 MDHEN and CDR2 SYDVKM. The CDR3 is CATLPGPVYGYTF. The CDR3 region has the DNA TGTGCCACCCTACCGGGACCGGTATATGGCTACACCTTC.

CDR3 region: CAIRDSGGSNEQFF. The CDR3 DNA reads as TGTGCCATCAGGGACAGTGGAGGGTCTAATGAGCAGTTCTTC. The chain recombines TRBV10-3 with TRBJ2-1; D possibly uses TRBD1 or TRBD2 (6 bases each). CDR3 size: 14 residues. V dropped 6 bases and J dropped 7 bases, with 16 bases sitting between them. Per the germline V gene, CDR1 is ENHRY and CDR2 is SYGVKD.

The chain carries TRBV2 and TRBJ2-3; perhaps TRBD2 as D (6 bases). The V end was cut by 8 bases, the J end by 3 bases, with 18 bases between. This CDR3 has 15 residues. CDR1 and CDR2 from the germline V gene are SNHLY and FYNNEI. The CDR3 region has the DNA TGTGCCAGCTCTCCGGGGGTGACCAGAACAGATACGCAGTATTTT. It is translated as CASSPGVTRTDTQYF.

This clone was detected only once. The CDR3 DNA reads as TGTGCCACCAGCGGTGTACAGGAGGGGGGGTATAGCAATCAGCCCCAGCATTTT. Protein sequence: CATSGVQEGGYSNQPQHF. This chain links TRBV15 with TRBJ1-5, with a weak D call TRBD1 (6 bases). Germline CDR1 reads LNHNV; CDR2 reads YYDKDF (reference sequence). Trimming shortened V by 5 bases and J by 0 bases, and 20 bases separated the two germline ends. The CDR3 loop spans 18 amino acids.

This chain links TRBV5-1 with TRBJ2-5; 8 nucleotides align to TRBD1. This CDR3 is 15 amino acids long. Trimming removed 0 bases from V and 4 bases from J; junction bases left unmatched: 5. Germline lookup yields CDR1 SGHRS and CDR2 YFSETQ. Here the CDR3 reads CASSLEQGGRETQYF. The CDR3 DNA sequence: TGCGCCAGCAGCTTGGAACAGGGGGGTCGAGAGACCCAGTACTTC.

The rearrangement joins TRBV5-6 to TRBJ2-5; the match to TRBD1 covers 8 bases. The V segment lost 5 bases and the J segment 0 bases; nucleotides outside the gene matches: 6. The CDR3 loop spans 15 amino acids. From germline, CDR1 is SGHDT and CDR2 YYEEEE. The chain's CDR3 is CASRPRGLYQETQYF. The CDR3 DNA is TGTGCCAGCAGACCCAGGGGGCTGTACCAAGAGACCCAGTACTTC.

This clone occurred a few times. The chain has TRBV9 and TRBJ2-7; D is perhaps TRBD1 or TRBD2 (5 bases each). The CDR3 sequence is 15 residues long. Germline V gene data show CDR1 as SGDLS and CDR2 as YYNGEE. V lost 4 bases, J lost 5 bases, and 19 bases lay in between. CDR3 sequence (DNA): TGTGCCAGCAGCCAACACCAGGGAGCGTACGACGAGCAGTACTTC. It is translated as CASSQHQGAYDEQYF.

Worth noting for this clone: Other DNA sequences in this specimen translate into the identical CDR3. The chain recombines TRBV18 with TRBJ2-3; no reliable D call. V was shortened by 1 base and J by 4 bases, with 9 bases between the two germline ends. This CDR3 has 14 amino acids. CDR1 KGHSH and CDR2 LQKENI come from the germline V gene. The CDR3 sequence is CASSPLDSADTQYF. The DNA for the CDR3 is TGTGCCAGCTCACCACTTGACTCGGCAGATACGCAGTATTTT.

The CDR3 DNA reads TGTGCCAGCAGCCTCCGGGCTGGCGGTAGCTCCTACGAGCAGTACTTC. Its translation is CASSLRAGGSSYEQYF. The chain joins TRBV7-2 to TRBJ2-7; D not resolved. CDR1 is SGHTA and CDR2 is FQGNSA in the germline V gene. V lost 5 bases and J lost 0, with 17 bases in between. The CDR3 is made up of 16 amino acids.

This chain uses TRBV4-3 with TRBJ2-3; TRBD2 agrees at 11 bases. The germline gives CDR1 LGHNA, CDR2 YSLEER. The CDR3 extends over 16 amino acids. V was pared by 4 bases and J by 4 bases, with 7 bases of the junction left unmatched. CDR3 sequence: CASSLAGGPSADTQYF. The CDR3 DNA follows: TGCGCCAGCAGCCTAGCGGGAGGGCCCTCTGCAGATACGCAGTATTTT.

The chain links TRBV28 to TRBJ1-1; tentative D call: TRBD1 (6 bases). Between the trimmed V and J ends, which lost 2 bases and 6 bases, there was a span of 13 bases. The V gene's germline CDR1 is MDHEN and CDR2 SYDVKM. The CDR3 contains 14 residues. In DNA form, the CDR3 reads TGTGCCAGCAGTTTAGGCAGGGGTGACGCTGAAGCTTTCTTT. As protein: CASSLGRGDAEAFF.

This clone was detected only once. CDR3 protein: CASSLSGEASNEQFF. As DNA, the CDR3 is TGTGCCAGCAGCTTATCGGGGGAGGCCTCCAATGAGCAGTTCTTC. V is TRBV7-2 and J is TRBJ2-1; a weak D match, TRBD2 (6 bases). Germline CDR1 reads SGHTA; CDR2 reads FQGNSA. V was cut by 2 bases and J by 6 bases, with 14 bases left in between. The CDR3 spans 15 residues.

The rearrangement joins TRBV5-4 to TRBJ1-1; 7 bases fit TRBD1. Per the germline V gene, CDR1 is SGHNT and CDR2 is YYREEE (reference sequence). This CDR3 is built from 15 residues. V shed 0 bases, J shed 6 bases, and the junction held 8 bases outside the gene matches. The CDR3 DNA reads TGTGCCAGCAGCTTGGCCAAGGGGGCGAAGGCTGAAGCTTTCTTT. Translated, it gives CASSLAKGAKAEAFF.